The entry below gives a single TCR beta chain sequence along with its context. The sample originates from a study of T-cell reconstitution after alpha-beta-depleted transplantation in children. Researchers prepared the TCRbeta library using unique molecular identifiers, the study reports. TCRdb itself ran the PCR reads through MiXCR, one entry per CDR3 protein. This table has about 610,000 distinct CDR3 sequences, 8% to 11% appearing once. The germline gives CDR1 DFQATT, CDR2 SNEGSKA (reference sequence). The CDR3 is 17 residues long. Trimming took 5 bases from V and 0 from J; bases not matched to a gene: 12.

Here the sequenced sample was PBMCs from the stem cell graft donor, taken from the stem cell graft. This chain uses TRBV20-1 with TRBJ2-3, with 9 nucleotides matching TRBD2. This sequence originates from a human donor who donated a stem cell graft to a child with acute myeloid leukemia. The CDR3 loop reads CSAHLAGQPLSTDTQYF. DNA of the CDR3: TGCAGTGCTCATCTAGCGGGACAACCCCTTAGCACAGATACGCAGTATTTT.